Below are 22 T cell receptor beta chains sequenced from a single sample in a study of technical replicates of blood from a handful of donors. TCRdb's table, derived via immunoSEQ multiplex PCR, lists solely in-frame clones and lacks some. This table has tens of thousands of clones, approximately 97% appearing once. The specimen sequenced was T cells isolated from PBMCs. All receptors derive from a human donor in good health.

CDR3 sequence reads: CASSPDTNYGYTF. CDR3 nucleotide sequence: TGTGCCAGCAGCCCCGACACCAACTATGGCTACACCTTC. V usage is TRBV11-2 and J usage is TRBJ1-2, with no clear D. CDR1 SGHAT and CDR2 FQNNGV come from the germline V gene. V was cut by 5 bases and J by 2 bases, with 9 bases left in between. The CDR3 is 13 amino acids.

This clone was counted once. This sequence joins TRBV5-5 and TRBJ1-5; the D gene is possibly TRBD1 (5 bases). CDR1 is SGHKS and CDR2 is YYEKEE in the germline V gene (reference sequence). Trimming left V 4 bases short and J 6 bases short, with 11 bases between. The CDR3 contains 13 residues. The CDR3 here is CASSIGGGQPQHF. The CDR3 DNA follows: TGTGCCAGCAGCATTGGGGGGGGTCAGCCCCAGCATTTT.

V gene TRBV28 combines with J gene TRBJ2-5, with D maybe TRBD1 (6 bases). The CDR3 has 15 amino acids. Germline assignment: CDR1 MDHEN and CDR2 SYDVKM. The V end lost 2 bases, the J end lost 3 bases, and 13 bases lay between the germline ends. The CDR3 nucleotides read TGTGCCAGCAGTTTAGGGTCGTCAGGGGAAGAGACCCAGTACTTC. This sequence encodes CASSLGSSGEETQYF.

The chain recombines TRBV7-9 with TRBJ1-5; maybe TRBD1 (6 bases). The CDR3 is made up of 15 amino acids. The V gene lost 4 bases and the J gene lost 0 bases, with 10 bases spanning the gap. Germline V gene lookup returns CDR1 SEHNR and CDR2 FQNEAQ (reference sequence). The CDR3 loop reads CASSWDTNSNQPQHF. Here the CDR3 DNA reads TGTGCCAGCAGCTGGGACACTAATAGCAATCAGCCCCAGCATTTT.

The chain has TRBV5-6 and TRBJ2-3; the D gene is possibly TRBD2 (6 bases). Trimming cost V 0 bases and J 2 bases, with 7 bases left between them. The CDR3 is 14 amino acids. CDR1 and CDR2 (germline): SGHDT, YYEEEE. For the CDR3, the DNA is TGTGCCAGCAGCTTGGGGGGGGACACAGATACGCAGTATTTT. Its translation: CASSLGGDTDTQYF. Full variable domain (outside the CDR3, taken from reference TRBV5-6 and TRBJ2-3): DAGVTQSPTHLIKTRGQQVTLRCSPKSGHDTVSWYQQALGQGPQFIFQYYEEEERQRGNFPDRFSGHQFPNYSSELNVNALLLGDSALYLCASSLGGDTDTQYFGPGTRLTVL.

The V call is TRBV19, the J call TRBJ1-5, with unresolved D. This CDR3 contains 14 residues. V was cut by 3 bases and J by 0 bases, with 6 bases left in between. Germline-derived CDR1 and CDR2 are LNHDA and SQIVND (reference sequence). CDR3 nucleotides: TGTGCCAGTAGTATTTCGTATAGCAATCAGCCCCAGCATTTT. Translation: CASSISYSNQPQHF.

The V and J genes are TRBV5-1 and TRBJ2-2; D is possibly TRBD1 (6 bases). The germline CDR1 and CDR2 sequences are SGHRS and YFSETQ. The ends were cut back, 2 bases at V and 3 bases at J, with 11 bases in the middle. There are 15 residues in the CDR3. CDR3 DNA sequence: TGCGCCAGCAGCTTACGGGACACTTACACCGGGGAGCTGTTTTTT. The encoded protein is CASSLRDTYTGELFF. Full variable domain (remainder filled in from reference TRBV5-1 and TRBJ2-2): KAGVTQTPRYLIKTRGQQVTLSCSPISGHRSVSWYQQTPGQGLQFLFEYFSETQRNKGNFPGRFSGRQFSNSRSEMNVSTLELGDSALYLCASSLRDTYTGELFFGEGSRLTVL.

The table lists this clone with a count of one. The CDR3 loop is CASSPQGVHYEQYF. CDR3 DNA sequence: TGCGCCAGCAGCCCCCAGGGCGTCCATTACGAGCAGTACTTC. The genes are TRBV4-1 and TRBJ2-7, with TRBD1 as a possible D gene (5 bases). From germline, CDR1 is MGHRA and CDR2 YSYEKL. V was shortened by 4 bases and J by 4 bases, with 14 bases between the two germline ends. The CDR3 is 14 residues long.

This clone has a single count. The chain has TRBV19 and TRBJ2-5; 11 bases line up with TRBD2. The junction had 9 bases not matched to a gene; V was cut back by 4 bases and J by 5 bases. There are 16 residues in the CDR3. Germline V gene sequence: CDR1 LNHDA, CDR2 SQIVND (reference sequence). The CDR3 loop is CASSSRLAGRLETQYF. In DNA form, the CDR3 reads TGTGCCAGTAGTAGTAGACTAGCGGGAAGGCTGGAGACCCAGTACTTC.

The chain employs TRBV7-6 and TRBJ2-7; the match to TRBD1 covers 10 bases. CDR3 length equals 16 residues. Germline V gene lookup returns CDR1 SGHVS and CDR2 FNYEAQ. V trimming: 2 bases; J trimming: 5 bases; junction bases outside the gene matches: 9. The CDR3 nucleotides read TGTGCCAGCAGCTTACCGTTTGGGACAGGGGTCAACGAGCAGTACTTC. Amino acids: CASSLPFGTGVNEQYF.

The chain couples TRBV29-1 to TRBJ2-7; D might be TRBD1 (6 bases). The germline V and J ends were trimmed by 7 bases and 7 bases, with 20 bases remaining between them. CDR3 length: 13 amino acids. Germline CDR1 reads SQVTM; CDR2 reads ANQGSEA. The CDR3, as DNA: TGCAGCGCACTCCGGGACACTGCCGATGAGCAGTACTTC. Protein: CSALRDTADEQYF.

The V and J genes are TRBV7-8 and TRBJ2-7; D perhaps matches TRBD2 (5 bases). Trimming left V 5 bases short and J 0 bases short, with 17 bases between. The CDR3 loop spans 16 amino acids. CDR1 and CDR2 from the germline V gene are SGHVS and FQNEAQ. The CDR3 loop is CASSLGLAPSSYEQYF. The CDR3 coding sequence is TGTGCCAGCAGCCTAGGACTGGCGCCGAGCTCCTACGAGCAGTACTTC.

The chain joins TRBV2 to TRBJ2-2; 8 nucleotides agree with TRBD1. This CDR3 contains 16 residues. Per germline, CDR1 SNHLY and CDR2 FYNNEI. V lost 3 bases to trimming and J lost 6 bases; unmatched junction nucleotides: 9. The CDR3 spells CASSDGRTGRSGELFF. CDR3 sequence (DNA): TGTGCCAGCAGTGATGGGCGGACAGGGAGGTCCGGGGAGCTGTTTTTT.

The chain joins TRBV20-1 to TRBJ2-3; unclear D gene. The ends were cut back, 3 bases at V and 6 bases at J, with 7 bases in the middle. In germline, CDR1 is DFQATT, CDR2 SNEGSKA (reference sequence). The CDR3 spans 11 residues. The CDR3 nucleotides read TGCAGTGCTAGGGCCGGGGATACGCAGTATTTT. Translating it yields CSARAGDTQYF.

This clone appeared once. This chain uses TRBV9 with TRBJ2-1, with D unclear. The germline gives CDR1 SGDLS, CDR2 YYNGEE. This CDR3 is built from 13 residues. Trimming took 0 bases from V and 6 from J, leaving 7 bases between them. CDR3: CASSVEQLNEQFF. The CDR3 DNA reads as TGTGCCAGCAGCGTAGAACAGCTCAATGAGCAGTTCTTC.

The CDR3: CASRGEGTGELFF. Here the CDR3 DNA reads TGTGCCAGCAGGGGTGAGGGAACCGGGGAGCTGTTTTTT. This rearrangement joins TRBV28 to TRBJ2-2; a possible D gene is TRBD2 (5 bases). The V and J ends lost 6 bases and 5 bases respectively, with 10 bases between them. Germline V gene lookup returns CDR1 MDHEN and CDR2 SYDVKM. The CDR3 runs 13 residues.

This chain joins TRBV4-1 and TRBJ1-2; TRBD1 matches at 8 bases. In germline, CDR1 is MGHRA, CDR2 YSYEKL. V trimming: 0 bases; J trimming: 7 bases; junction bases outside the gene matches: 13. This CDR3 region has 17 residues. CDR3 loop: CASSQDPGQGAVVGYTF. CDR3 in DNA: TGCGCCAGCAGCCAAGACCCGGGGCAGGGGGCTGTTGTTGGCTACACCTTC.

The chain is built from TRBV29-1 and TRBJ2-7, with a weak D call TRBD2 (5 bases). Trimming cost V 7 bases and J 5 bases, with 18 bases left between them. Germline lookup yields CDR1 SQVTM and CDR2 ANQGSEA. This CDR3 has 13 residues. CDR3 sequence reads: CSGGDWTGNEQYF. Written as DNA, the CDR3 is TGCAGCGGCGGAGATTGGACCGGGAACGAGCAGTACTTC.

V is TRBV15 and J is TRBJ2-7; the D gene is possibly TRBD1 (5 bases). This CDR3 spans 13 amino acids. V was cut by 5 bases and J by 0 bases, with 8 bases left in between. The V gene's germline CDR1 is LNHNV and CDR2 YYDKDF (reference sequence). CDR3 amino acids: CATSFDSSYEQYF. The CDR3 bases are TGTGCCACCAGCTTTGACAGCTCCTACGAGCAGTACTTC.

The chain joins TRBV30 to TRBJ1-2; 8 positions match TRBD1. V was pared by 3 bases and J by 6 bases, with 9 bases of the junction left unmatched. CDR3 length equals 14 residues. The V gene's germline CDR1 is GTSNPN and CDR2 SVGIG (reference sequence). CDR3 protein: CAWRRTGGIDGYTF. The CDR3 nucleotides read TGTGCCTGGAGACGTACAGGGGGAATTGATGGCTACACCTTC.

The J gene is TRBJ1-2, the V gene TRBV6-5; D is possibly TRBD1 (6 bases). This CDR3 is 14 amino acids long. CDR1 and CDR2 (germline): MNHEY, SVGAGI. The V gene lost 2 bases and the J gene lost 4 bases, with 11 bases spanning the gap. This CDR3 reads CASSYRGIGYGYTF. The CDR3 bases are TGTGCCAGCAGTTACAGGGGGATCGGCTATGGCTACACCTTC.

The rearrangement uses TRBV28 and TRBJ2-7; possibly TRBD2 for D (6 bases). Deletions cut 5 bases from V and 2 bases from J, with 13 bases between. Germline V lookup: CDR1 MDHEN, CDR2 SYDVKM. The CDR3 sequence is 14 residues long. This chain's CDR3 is CASSPIGGTYEQYF. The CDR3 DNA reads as TGTGCCAGCAGTCCCATTGGGGGGACCTACGAGCAGTACTTC. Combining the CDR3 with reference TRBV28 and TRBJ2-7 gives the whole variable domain DVKVTQSSRYLVKRTGEKVFLECVQDMDHENMFWYRQDPGLGLRLIYFSYDVKMKEKGDIPEGYSVSREKKERFSLILESASTNQTSMYLCASSPIGGTYEQYFGPGTRLTVT.